Following are 25 T cell receptor beta chains from one sample sequenced in a study of T cell repertoires in cytomegalovirus infection (dated by TCRdb to 2018 to 2020). These reads were obtained on an Illumina HiSeq 1500. TCRdb handled the public reads itself, with Q25 trimming in fastp and clone calling in MiXCR, and kept productive beta chains. For every CDR3 protein sequence, its rows merge into one entry that carries the most common genes and DNA. The sample profile shows a few hundred thousand distinct CDR3 sequences; more than 20% of them were found once. The ten largest clones capture 13% of the sample. Sequencing input: PBMCs. The receptors shown here come from a human donor in good health (CMV status not recorded). Some clones in this sample may be carry-over from other donors' samples.

This clonotype was seen only a few times. The chain employs TRBV12-3 or TRBV12-4 and TRBJ2-1, with 8 bases matching TRBD2. The V and J ends lost 6 bases and 12 bases, in that order; junction bases with no gene match: 7. The CDR3 has 12 residues. The CDR3 region is CASRLSGSGQFF. As DNA, the CDR3 is TGTGCCAGCAGACTAAGCGGGAGCGGGCAGTTCTTC.

This clonotype was picked up a small number of times. The chain employs TRBV4-1 and TRBJ1-2; TRBD1 is a possible D gene (5 bases). V dropped 1 base and J dropped 2 bases, with 17 bases sitting between them. Germline values: CDR1 MGHRA, CDR2 YSYEKL. CDR3 length: 17 residues. In DNA form, the CDR3 reads TGCGCCAGCAGCCAAGGGGGACGGGGGTCCCCCAACTATGGCTACACCTTC. Translated, it gives CASSQGGRGSPNYGYTF.

J is TRBJ1-1 and V is TRBV4-1, with D uncertain. V was trimmed by 0 bases and J by 11 bases, leaving 10 bases between them. The CDR3 extends over 12 amino acids. CDR1 and CDR2 from the germline V gene are MGHRA and YSYEKL. CDR3 DNA: TGCGCCAGCAGCCAAGAAAGTGGGTCGGCTTTCTTT. It is translated as CASSQESGSAFF.

This clonotype came up a few times. The chain carries TRBV28 and TRBJ1-1; 8 bases agree with TRBD1. CDR3 length equals 13 residues. Germline loops: CDR1 MDHEN, CDR2 SYDVKM. J was trimmed by 1 base and V by 8 bases; bases with no gene match: 3. CDR3 loop: CASVGTGNTEAFF. The CDR3 coding sequence is TGTGCCAGCGTCGGGACAGGGAACACTGAAGCTTTCTTT.

This clonotype was seen a few times. The rearrangement links TRBV27 to TRBJ1-6, with D unresolved. The CDR3 is 16 amino acids. V lost 6 bases and J 8 bases, leaving 20 bases between the germline ends. CDR1 is MNHEY, CDR2 SMNVEV, per germline (reference sequence). The CDR3 loop reads CASRQKRAPADSPLHF. The CDR3 bases are TGTGCCAGCAGGCAAAAGAGGGCCCCAGCGGATTCACCCCTCCACTTT.

In DNA, the CDR3 is TGTGCCAGCAGGACGCATAGGAACACTGAAGCTTTCTTT. Translation: CASRTHRNTEAFF. This sequence joins TRBV27 and TRBJ1-1, with unresolved D. CDR1 MNHEY and CDR2 SMNVEV come from the germline V gene (reference sequence). V lost 6 bases to trimming and J lost 1 base, with 9 bases between them. The CDR3 is 13 amino acids.

This clonotype has only a few counts. The J gene is TRBJ1-3, the V gene TRBV6-5; the D is unclear. Trimming stripped 0 bases from V and 0 bases from J, with 9 bases between. Germline V gene sequence: CDR1 MNHEY, CDR2 SVGAGI. The CDR3 is 16 amino acids. CDR3 region: CASSYSSSSSGNTIYF. The CDR3 nucleotides read TGTGCCAGCAGTTACTCATCCAGCAGCTCTGGAAACACCATATATTTT.

This clonotype turned up a few times. The chain employs TRBV7-2 and TRBJ2-3; D uncertain. The length of the CDR3 is 15 residues. The germline CDR1 and CDR2 sequences are SGHTA and FQGNSA. The V end lost 0 bases, the J end lost 2 bases, and 9 bases lay between the germline ends. CDR3 protein: CASSLASTTTDTQYF. CDR3 DNA: TGTGCCAGCAGCTTAGCTAGCACAACCACAGATACGCAGTATTTT. Together with reference TRBV7-2 and TRBJ2-3, the CDR3 gives the full variable domain: GAGVSQSPSNKVTEKGKDVELRCDPISGHTALYWYRQSLGQGLEFLIYFQGNSAPDKSGLPSDRFSAERTGGSVSTLTIQRTQQEDSAVYLCASSLASTTTDTQYFGPGTRLTVL.

In this sample, this clonotype turned up a few times. The chain links TRBV6-2 or TRBV6-3 to TRBJ1-5; D call uncertain. Trimming cost V 6 bases and J 7 bases, with 10 bases left between them. Germline V gene data show CDR1 as MNHEY and CDR2 as SVGEGT. There are 12 residues in the CDR3. CDR3 region: CASRTGVQPQHF. CDR3 nucleotides: TGTGCCAGCAGAACCGGGGTGCAGCCCCAGCATTTT.

The sample holds a few counts of this clonotype. The chain employs TRBV19 and TRBJ1-5, with D unclear. Germline CDR1 reads LNHDA; CDR2 reads SQIVND (reference sequence). CDR3 size: 15 residues. Between the trimmed V and J ends, which lost 1 base and 0 bases, there was a span of 7 bases. The CDR3 here is CASSIVDYSNQPQHF. As DNA, the CDR3 is TGTGCCAGTAGTATAGTGGATTATAGCAATCAGCCCCAGCATTTT.

The rearrangement links TRBV4-1 to TRBJ2-3; 11 bases line up with TRBD2. The CDR3 length is 16 residues. Losses at the gene ends were 2 bases for V and 3 bases for J; bases not matched to a gene: 4. Germline-derived CDR1 and CDR2 are MGHRA and YSYEKL. The CDR3 sequence: CASSQNPSGRTDTQYF. The CDR3 bases are TGCGCCAGCAGCCAAAATCCTAGCGGGAGGACAGATACGCAGTATTTT.

V is TRBV12-3 or TRBV12-4 and J is TRBJ1-1; D perhaps matches TRBD1 (5 bases). The CDR3 extends over 14 amino acids. The V end was cut by 5 bases, the J end by 1 base, with 11 bases between. The DNA for the CDR3 is TGTGCCAGCAGTCCCCACGGACAGAACACTGAAGCTTTCTTT. It yields the protein CASSPHGQNTEAFF.

This clonotype was picked up many times. The chain employs TRBV7-2 and TRBJ2-1; 7 bases fit TRBD1. The CDR3 is 14 residues long. After removal of 2 bases from V and 6 bases from J, the junction contained 4 bases not matched to a gene. Germline CDR1 is SGHTA and CDR2 is FQGNSA. CDR3 DNA: TGTGCCAGCAGCTTATTACCAGGGGGCAATGAGCAGTTCTTC. The encoded protein is CASSLLPGGNEQFF.

This clonotype turned up a few times. This sequence joins TRBV18 and TRBJ2-5, with a tentative D call TRBD2 (5 bases). Deletions cut 6 bases from V and 4 bases from J, with 15 bases between. Germline assignment: CDR1 KGHSH and CDR2 LQKENI. This CDR3 comprises 14 residues. The CDR3 protein is CASSERYEGETQYF. Here the CDR3 DNA reads TGTGCCAGCTCTGAACGTTACGAGGGAGAGACCCAGTACTTC.

In this sample, this clonotype turned up a few times. The chain carries TRBV18 and TRBJ1-1; 8 bases are a match to TRBD1. CDR3 length: 17 residues. CDR1 KGHSH and CDR2 LQKENI come from the germline V gene. With V trimmed by 1 base and J by 0 bases, 7 bases remained unmatched. The CDR3 here is CASSPRRGTGMNTEAFF. As DNA, the CDR3 is TGTGCCAGCTCACCACGACGGGGGACAGGCATGAACACTGAAGCTTTCTTT.

This clonotype was detected many times. The V gene is TRBV7-2, the J gene TRBJ2-1; 12 positions match TRBD2. Germline CDR1 is SGHTA and CDR2 is FQGNSA. The CDR3 is made up of 17 amino acids. Germline trimming cut 3 bases from V and 1 base from J; bases unmatched to any gene: 4. CDR3 DNA sequence: TGTGCCAGCAGCTTCCCGACTAGCGGGAGTTCCTACAATGAGCAGTTCTTC. Translating gives CASSFPTSGSSYNEQFF.

This clonotype was detected a few times. This chain joins TRBV19 and TRBJ2-1; D ambiguous. Per the germline V gene, CDR1 is LNHDA and CDR2 is SQIVND (reference sequence). CDR3 length: 15 amino acids. Trimming shortened V by 2 bases and J by 4 bases, and 12 bases separated the two germline ends. CDR3 loop: CASSIPTLLYNEQFF. The CDR3 DNA is TGTGCCAGTAGTATACCCACCTTATTATACAATGAGCAGTTCTTC. Complete variable domain (other parts from reference TRBV19 and TRBJ2-1): DGGITQSPKYLFRKEGQNVTLSCEQNLNHDAMYWYRQDPGQGLRLIYYSQIVNDFQKGDIAEGYSVSREKKESFPLTVTSAQKNPTAFYLCASSIPTLLYNEQFFGPGTRLTVL.

This clonotype was counted ten times or more. The gene calls are TRBV7-9 and TRBJ2-5, with 9 bases matching TRBD2. The CDR3 is made up of 17 amino acids. V was clipped by 6 bases and J by 2 bases; unmatched bases: 13. Germline V gives CDR1 SEHNR, CDR2 FQNEAQ (reference sequence). The CDR3: CASRPKMREGRQETQYF. The CDR3 nucleotides read TGTGCCAGCAGGCCGAAAATGCGGGAGGGCCGTCAAGAGACCCAGTACTTC. The full variable domain, with the rest looked up from reference TRBV7-9 and TRBJ2-5, is DTGVSQNPRHKITKRGQNVTFRCDPISEHNRLYWYRQTLGQGPEFLTYFQNEAQLEKSRLLSDRFSAERPKGSFSTLEIQRTEQGDSAMYLCASRPKMREGRQETQYFGPGTRLLVL.

The chain couples TRBV4-1 to TRBJ2-6; possible D gene TRBD1, 5 bases. Per germline, CDR1 MGHRA and CDR2 YSYEKL. Trimming left V 3 bases short and J 4 bases short, with 13 bases between. CDR3 length: 16 amino acids. CDR3 amino acids: CASSQGGALGANVLTF. CDR3 nucleotide sequence: TGCGCCAGCAGCCAGGGTGGGGCGCTGGGGGCCAACGTCCTGACTTTC.

This clonotype was counted only a few times. The chain couples TRBV2 to TRBJ2-2; D is possibly TRBD1 (6 bases). Germline V lookup: CDR1 SNHLY, CDR2 FYNNEI. CDR3 length: 16 amino acids. Trimming removed 6 bases at V and 4 bases at J, with 18 bases between. In DNA, the CDR3 is TGTGCCAGCAGCTACCATCTGGCAGGGGTCACCGGGGAGCTGTTTTTT. Translating it yields CASSYHLAGVTGELFF. The full variable domain, rest sourced from reference TRBV2 and TRBJ2-2, is EPEVTQTPSHQVTQMGQEVILRCVPISNHLYFYWYRQILGQKVEFLVSFYNNEISEKSEIFDDQFSVERPDGSNFTLKIRSTKLEDSAMYFCASSYHLAGVTGELFFGEGSRLTVL.

This rearrangement joins TRBV20-1 to TRBJ2-2, with a tentative D call TRBD1 (6 bases). Germline loops: CDR1 DFQATT, CDR2 SNEGSKA (reference sequence). V was shortened by 3 bases and J by 4 bases, with 12 bases between the two germline ends. CDR3 size: 14 residues. The CDR3 here is CSARPTGLTGELFF. For the CDR3, the DNA is TGCAGTGCTAGGCCGACAGGCCTCACCGGGGAGCTGTTTTTT.

The rearrangement joins TRBV11-2 to TRBJ2-7; no reliable D call. Looked up from germline, CDR1 is SGHAT and CDR2 is FQNNGV. The V and J ends lost 5 bases and 4 bases respectively, with 12 bases between them. This CDR3 contains 13 residues. The chain's CDR3 is CASSRRSGYEQYV. The CDR3 nucleotides read TGTGCCAGCAGCCGCCGTTCGGGTTACGAGCAGTACGTC.

This clonotype was recorded a few times. The gene calls are TRBV6-6 and TRBJ2-1; 14 positions match TRBD2. The CDR3 spans 16 residues. With V trimmed by 2 bases and J by 7 bases, 4 bases remained unmatched. Per the germline V gene, CDR1 is MNHNY and CDR2 is SVGAGI (reference sequence). CDR3 nucleotides: TGTGCCAGCAGTTACACCGGGACTAGCGGGAGTAATGAGCAGTTCTTC. Protein product: CASSYTGTSGSNEQFF.

V gene TRBV20-1 combines with J gene TRBJ2-1, with D perhaps matching TRBD1 (5 bases). Trimming took 2 bases from V and 6 from J, leaving 14 bases between them. Germline CDR1 and CDR2: DFQATT and SNEGSKA (reference sequence). CDR3 length: 14 residues. The CDR3 loop is CSARFWGGINEQFF. For the CDR3, the DNA is TGCAGTGCTAGATTTTGGGGCGGTATCAATGAGCAGTTCTTC.

J is TRBJ2-7 and V is TRBV30; 12 bases are shared with TRBD2. V lost 5 bases, J lost 7 bases, and 3 bases stayed unmatched. This CDR3 has 12 residues. CDR1 is GTSNPN and CDR2 is SVGIG in the germline V gene (reference sequence). For the CDR3, the DNA is TGTGCCTGGTCGACTAGCGGGAGTGAGCAGTACGTC. This sequence encodes CAWSTSGSEQYV.